The rows below give T cell receptor beta chains drawn from one sample of a study of blood T cell repertoires in COVID-19. Data came from immunoSEQ multiplex PCR; TCRdb stores just in-frame clones and leaves some out. Of approximately 500,000 clones listed, approximately 88% are singletons. Sample: peripheral blood. The source is a woman between 45 and 60 years old with COVID-19, enrolled during active disease. CDR3s include the opening cysteine and the closing phenylalanine or tryptophan. A D gene is named only where the DNA matches it firmly. The size field is filled for only some rows; it gives once, few, many or a size class.

TRBJ2-3 | - | TRBV5-1 | - | CASSPGTPYTDTQYF | TGCGCCAGCAGCCCCGGGACACCTTACACAGATACGCAGTATTTT
TRBJ2-3 | - | TRBV5-4 | - | CASSLEFMRLTDTQYF | TGTGCCAGCAGCTTGGAATTCATGAGACTAACCGATACGCAGTATTTT
TRBJ1-2 | - | TRBV27 | few | CASSRGGFDGYTF | TGTGCCAGCAGCCGGGGGGGGTTTGATGGCTACACCTTC
TRBJ2-1 | TRBD1 | TRBV6-5 | - | CATPGQGTYNEQFF | TGTGCCACTCCGGGACAGGGGACCTACAATGAGCAGTTCTTC
TRBJ2-1 | TRBD2 | TRBV9 | - | CASSVGGGGYNEQFF | TGTGCCAGCAGCGTAGGGGGCGGGGGCTACAATGAGCAGTTCTTC
TRBJ1-2 | TRBD1 | TRBV28 | - | CASSRTGWDYGYTF | TGTGCCAGCTCCCGGACAGGTTGGGACTATGGCTACACCTTC
TRBJ2-1 | TRBD2 | TRBV4-2 | - | CASSQELAGGPRSYNEQFF | TGTGCCAGCAGCCAAGAACTAGCGGGGGGGCCCCGCTCCTACAATGAGCAGTTCTTC
TRBJ1-2 | - | TRBV28 | - | CASSLVTGTYGYTF | TGTGCCAGCAGTTTAGTTACAGGGACCTATGGCTACACCTTC
TRBJ1-2 | - | TRBV10-3 | - | CARGGSYGYTF | TGTGCCCGGGGGGGGAGTTATGGCTACACCTTC
TRBJ2-1 | - | TRBV7-8 | - | CASSLGGGDEQFF | TGTGCCAGCAGCTTAGGAGGGGGTGATGAGCAGTTCTTC
TRBJ2-1 | - | TRBV14 | - | CASSPGVEQFF | TGTGCCAGCAGCCCGGGGGTGGAGCAGTTCTTC
TRBJ1-2 | - | TRBV30 | - | CAWRVPGGSYTF | TGTGCCTGGAGGGTGCCGGGAGGAAGCTACACCTTC
TRBJ1-1 | - | TRBV6-6 | - | CASRGGDSTEAFF | TGTGCCAGCCGGGGGGGGGACTCCACTGAAGCTTTCTTT
TRBJ1-1 | TRBD1 | TRBV5-1 | - | CASSDPYTGGTEAFF | TGCGCCAGCAGCGACCCTTACACAGGGGGCACTGAAGCTTTCTTT
TRBJ1-2 | TRBD1 | TRBV3-1/TRBV3-2 | - | CASSQHTGVGGYTF | TGTGCCAGCAGCCAACACACAGGGGTAGGCGGCTACACCTTC
TRBJ1-4 | TRBD1 | TRBV27 | few | CASRMDRGTNEKLFF | TGTGCCAGCAGAATGGACAGGGGAACTAATGAAAAACTGTTTTTT
TRBJ2-7 | TRBD2 | TRBV5-1 | - | CASSLGTSGGRDEQYF | TGCGCCAGCAGCTTGGGGACTAGCGGGGGGAGAGACGAGCAGTACTTC
TRBJ1-2 | - | TRBV18 | - | CASSFPVRRDYGYTF | TGTGCCAGCTCCTTCCCCGTCCGACGGGACTATGGCTACACCTTC
TRBJ1-2 | - | TRBV7-9 | - | CASSPRTRAGVYGYTF | TGTGCCAGCAGCCCCCGGACAAGGGCCGGTGTCTACGGCTACACCTTC
TRBJ1-2 | TRBD1 | TRBV29-1 | - | CSVLDREGGYTF | TGCAGCGTCCTGGACAGGGAGGGTGGCTACACCTTC
TRBJ1-2 | TRBD1 | TRBV27 | - | CASSLSGQGDGYTF | TGTGCCAGCAGTTTATCGGGCCAGGGGGATGGCTACACCTTC
TRBJ1-1 | - | TRBV5-1 | - | CASSHNLYTEAFF | TGCGCCAGCAGCCACAACCTTTACACTGAAGCTTTCTTT
TRBJ2-3 | - | TRBV12-3/TRBV12-4 | - | CASSRDSRTQYF | TGTGCCAGCAGCCGAGACTCACGTACGCAGTATTTT
TRBJ2-3 | - | TRBV5-6 | - | CASSPGGGPQYF | TGTGCCAGCAGCCCCGGGGGAGGTCCGCAGTATTTT
TRBJ1-2 | - | TRBV30 | - | CALTVLGGYGYTF | TGTGCCTTGACAGTTCTAGGGGGCTATGGCTACACCTTC
TRBJ1-1 | - | TRBV5-4 | - | CASSSPTVTNTEAFF | TGTGCCAGCAGCTCCCCAACAGTTACCAACACTGAAGCTTTCTTT
TRBJ2-3 | TRBD2 | TRBV9 | - | CASTNSGGLGTDTQYF | TGTGCCAGCACTAATAGCGGGGGGCTCGGCACAGATACGCAGTATTTT
TRBJ1-4 | - | TRBV4-1 | - | CASSQKPGDEKLFF | TGCGCCAGCAGCCAAAAACCAGGGGATGAAAAACTGTTTTTT
TRBJ1-2 | - | TRBV7-9 | - | CASSQLPRGAKNYGYTF | TGTGCCAGCAGCCAACTGCCCCGGGGGGCGAAGAACTATGGCTACACCTTC
TRBJ2-3 | TRBD2 | TRBV19 | - | CASSSGLVASTQYF | TGTGCCAGTAGTTCGGGACTAGTCGCGTCTACGCAGTATTTT
TRBJ2-7 | TRBD2 | TRBV5-4 | - | CASSPGEGPYEQYF | TGTGCCAGCAGCCCGGGGGAGGGTCCCTACGAGCAGTACTTC
TRBJ2-3 | TRBD2 | TRBV29-1 | - | CSVEGLAGLDTQYF | TGCAGCGTTGAAGGACTAGCGGGGTTAGATACGCAGTATTTT
TRBJ1-2 | - | TRBV28 | once | CASSLGGQGLFHTF | TGTGCCAGCAGTTTAGGCGGGCAAGGCTTATTTCACACCTTC
TRBJ1-5 | - | TRBV12-5 | - | CASGSGQPQHF | TGTGCTAGTGGTTCGGGACAGCCCCAGCATTTT
TRBJ1-2 | TRBD1 | TRBV5-1 | - | CASSNPTSTGAYGYTF | TGCGCCAGCAGTAATCCAACCTCGACAGGGGCTTATGGCTACACCTTC
TRBJ2-3 | - | TRBV30 | - | CAWSVGGGTITDTQYF | TGTGCCTGGAGTGTAGGGGGGGGCACAATTACTGATACGCAGTATTTT
TRBJ1-2 | TRBD1 | TRBV19 | - | CASSPGQGSTF | TGTGCCAGTAGTCCGGGACAGGGTTCCACCTTC
TRBJ2-7 | - | TRBV5-1 | - | CASSPSPGNEQYF | TGCGCCAGCAGCCCATCCCCCGGGAACGAGCAGTACTTC
TRBJ1-5 | TRBD1 | TRBV4-2 | - | CASSQGDRKDQPQHF | TGTGCCAGCAGCCAAGGGGACAGGAAGGATCAGCCCCAGCATTTT
TRBJ1-6 | - | TRBV7-8 | - | CASSLVGRANSPLHF | TGTGCCAGCAGCTTAGTAGGCAGGGCTAATTCACCCCTCCACTTT
TRBJ1-2 | - | TRBV3-1/TRBV3-2 | - | CASSGRGGAYGYTF | TGTGCCAGCAGCGGCCGCGGGGGGGCCTATGGCTACACCTTC